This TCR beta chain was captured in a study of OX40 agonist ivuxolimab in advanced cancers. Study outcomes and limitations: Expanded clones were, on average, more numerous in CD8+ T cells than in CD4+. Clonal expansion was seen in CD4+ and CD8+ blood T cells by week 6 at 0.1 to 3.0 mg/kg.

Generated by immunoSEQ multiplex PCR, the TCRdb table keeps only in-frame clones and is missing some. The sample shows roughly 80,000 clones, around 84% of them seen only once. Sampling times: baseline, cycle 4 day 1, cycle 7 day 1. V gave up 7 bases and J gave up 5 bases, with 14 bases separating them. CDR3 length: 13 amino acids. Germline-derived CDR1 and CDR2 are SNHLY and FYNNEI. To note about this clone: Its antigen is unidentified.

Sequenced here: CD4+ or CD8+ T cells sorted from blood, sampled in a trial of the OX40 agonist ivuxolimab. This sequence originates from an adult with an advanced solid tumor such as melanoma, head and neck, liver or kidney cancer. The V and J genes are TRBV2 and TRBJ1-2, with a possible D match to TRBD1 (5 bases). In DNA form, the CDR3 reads TGTGCCAGCACTAGGGGAAGGGATTATGGCTACACCTTC. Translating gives CASTRGRDYGYTF.